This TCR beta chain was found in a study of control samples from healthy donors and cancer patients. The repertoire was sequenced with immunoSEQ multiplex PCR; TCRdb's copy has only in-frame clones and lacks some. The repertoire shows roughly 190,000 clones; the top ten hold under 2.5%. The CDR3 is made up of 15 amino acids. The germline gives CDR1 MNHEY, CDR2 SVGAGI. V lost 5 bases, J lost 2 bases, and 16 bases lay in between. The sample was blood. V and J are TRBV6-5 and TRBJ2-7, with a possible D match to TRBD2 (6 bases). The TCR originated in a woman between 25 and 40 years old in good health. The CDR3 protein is CASSLGDSLPYEQYF. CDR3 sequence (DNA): TGTGCCAGCAGTCTCGGGGACTCACTACCCTACGAGCAGTACTTC.